The source of this TCR beta chain is a study of cytomegalovirus exposure and HLA in healthy donors. 13 Jbeta primers and 60 Vbeta primers were used for the PCR. This table comes from immunoSEQ multiplex PCR, and its TCRdb copy is limited to in-frame clones, with some not included. In total, the table holds over 80,000 clones. Study-wide results and caveats: A link between a missense DCLRE1C variant and TCR beta V- and J-gene trimming emerged from a later analysis. An analysis that was carried out later associated 16,951 TCR beta sequences with HLA alleles at 0.05 false discovery rate.

Regarding this clone: Its antigen is unknown.

The CDR3 extends over 16 amino acids. Trimming pared 0 bases from V and 4 bases from J, leaving 15 bases between. Germline V lookup: CDR1 MGHRA, CDR2 YSYEKL. This chain connects TRBV4-1 to TRBJ1-1, with D unresolved. The material sequenced was PBMCs. This receptor was identified in a girl between 5 and 17 years old in good health and CMV-seropositive. CDR3 nucleotides: TGCGCCAGCAGCCAAGACGTCCCAGTCTGGAGCACTGAAGCTTTCTTT. Protein: CASSQDVPVWSTEAFF.